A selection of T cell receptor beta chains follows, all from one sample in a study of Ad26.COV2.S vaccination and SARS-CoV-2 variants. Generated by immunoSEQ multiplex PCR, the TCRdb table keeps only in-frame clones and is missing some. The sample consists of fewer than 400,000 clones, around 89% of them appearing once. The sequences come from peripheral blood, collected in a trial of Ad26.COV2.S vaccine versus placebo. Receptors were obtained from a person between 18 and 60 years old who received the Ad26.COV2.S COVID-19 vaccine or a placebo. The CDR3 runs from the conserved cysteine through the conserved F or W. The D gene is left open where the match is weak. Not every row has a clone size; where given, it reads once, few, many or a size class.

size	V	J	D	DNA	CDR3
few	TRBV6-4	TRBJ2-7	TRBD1	TGTGCCAGCAGTCCCCGGACAGGGGGCTACGAGCAGTACTTC	CASSPRTGGYEQYF
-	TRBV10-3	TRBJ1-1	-	TGTGCCATCAGTGAGTCGCAGAGAAACACTGAAGCTTTCTTT	CAISESQRNTEAFF
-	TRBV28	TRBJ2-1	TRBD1	TGTGCCAGCACGGGTGGGACAGGTCTAGGGCAGTTCTTC	CASTGGTGLGQFF
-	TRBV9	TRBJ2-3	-	TGTGCCAGCAGCTCGCGGACGAAAGCAGATACGCAGTATTTT	CASSSRTKADTQYF
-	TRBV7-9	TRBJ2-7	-	TGTGCCAGCAGCGGGGACCCCCTCGAGCAGTACTTC	CASSGDPLEQYF
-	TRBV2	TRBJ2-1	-	TGTGCCAGCAGAAGAACGGGGAATGAGCAGTTCTTC	CASRRTGNEQFF
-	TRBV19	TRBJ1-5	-	TGTGCCACCGGGCAGGATAGCAATCAGCCCCAGCATTTT	CATGQDSNQPQHF
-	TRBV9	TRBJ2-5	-	TGTGCCAGCAGCCCCCGAGGGCAAGAGACCCAGTACTTC	CASSPRGQETQYF
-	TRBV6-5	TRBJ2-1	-	TGTGCCACCGACCTTAGCGGAGGGGGATACAATGAGCAGTTCTTC	CATDLSGGGYNEQFF
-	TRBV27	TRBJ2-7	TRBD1	TGTGCCAGCAGCCCCAGGACAGGGGAATTCTACGAGCAGTACTTC	CASSPRTGEFYEQYF
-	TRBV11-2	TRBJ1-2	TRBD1	TGTGCCAGCAGCTTAGGACAGGGGGCGGTTGGCTACACCTTC	CASSLGQGAVGYTF
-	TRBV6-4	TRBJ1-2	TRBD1	TGTGCCAGCAGCCGGACAGGGGGATGGGACCGGTATGGCTACACCTTC	CASSRTGGWDRYGYTF
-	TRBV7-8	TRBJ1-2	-	TGTGCCAGCAGCTTAGGTCCGGGGCGCGGCTACACCTTC	CASSLGPGRGYTF
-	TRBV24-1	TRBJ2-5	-	TGTGCCACCACTGATGGTCGGGGGGAGACCCAGTACTTC	CATTDGRGETQYF
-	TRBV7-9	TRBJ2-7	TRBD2	TGTGCCAGCAGCCAAGGACTAGCGGGAGGGGTCCACGAGCAGTACTTC	CASSQGLAGGVHEQYF
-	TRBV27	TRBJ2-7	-	TGTGCCAGCAGTCTCTCGGGGACTTCACCGGGGGAGCAGTACTTC	CASSLSGTSPGEQYF
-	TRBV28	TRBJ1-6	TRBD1	TGTGCCAGCAGCAATTACAAGGACAGGGGAAATTCACCCCTCCACTTT	CASSNYKDRGNSPLHF
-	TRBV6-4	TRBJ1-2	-	TGTGCCAGCAGCCGCTCCCGGGACGGGCGCTATGGCTACACCTTC	CASSRSRDGRYGYTF
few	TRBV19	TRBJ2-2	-	TGTGCCAGTAGTTCATCCCTCCAGGGAAGTCACACCGGGGAGCTGTTTTTT	CASSSSLQGSHTGELFF
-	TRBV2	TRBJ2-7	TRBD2	TGTGCCAGCAGGGATACCTTTTTGCGGACTAGCGGGGGCGGATCCCACGAGCAGTACTTC	CASRDTFLRTSGGGSHEQYF
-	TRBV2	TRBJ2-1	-	TGTGCCAGCACAGGGAGACTGGCCTTTGGGGGTGAGCAGTTCTTC	CASTGRLAFGGEQFF
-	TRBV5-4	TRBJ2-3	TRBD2	TGTGCCAGCAGCTCCGGACTAGCGGGAGCCGATACGCAGTATTTT	CASSSGLAGADTQYF
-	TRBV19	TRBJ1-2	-	TGTGCCAGTAGTCCACAGGGAAGTGATGGCTACACCTTC	CASSPQGSDGYTF
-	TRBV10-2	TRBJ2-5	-	TGCGCCAGCAGTGTAGGTGAGGGGGAGACCCAGTACTTC	CASSVGEGETQYF
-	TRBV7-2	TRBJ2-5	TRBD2	TGTGCCAGCAGCTTCGGACTAGCGGGAGGATCAGAGACCCAGTACTTC	CASSFGLAGGSETQYF
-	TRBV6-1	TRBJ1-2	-	TGTGCCAGCAGTGAAGGGCAGGGGAGCTATGGCTACACCTTC	CASSEGQGSYGYTF
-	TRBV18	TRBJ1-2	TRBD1	TGTGCCAGCTCACCGGACAGGCTCTATGGCTACACCTTC	CASSPDRLYGYTF
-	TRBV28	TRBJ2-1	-	TGTGCCAGCAAGCCTCCCAGCTCCTACAATGAGCAGTTCTTC	CASKPPSSYNEQFF
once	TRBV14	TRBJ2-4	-	TGTGCCAGCAGCAAGGGACCGGGCCAAGACTTTGGAAACATTCAGTACTTC	CASSKGPGQDFGNIQYF
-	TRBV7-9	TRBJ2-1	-	TGTGCCAGCAGCTCCACGTTGAGAGAGCAGTTCTTC	CASSSTLREQFF
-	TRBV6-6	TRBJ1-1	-	TGTGCCAGCAGTTACTCGAAGGGGGACACTGAAGCTTTCTTT	CASSYSKGDTEAFF
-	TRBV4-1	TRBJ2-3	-	TGCGCCAGCAGTAACGGCCTAAACACAGATACGCAGTATTTT	CASSNGLNTDTQYF
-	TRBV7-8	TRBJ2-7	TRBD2	TGTGCCAGCAGCTTCGACGGTCGGAACCCGGGGGGAGAGCAGTACTTC	CASSFDGRNPGGEQYF
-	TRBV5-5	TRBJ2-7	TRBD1	TGTGCCAGCAGCTCACGTGACAGGGGAGGAAGCTACGAGCAGTACTTC	CASSSRDRGGSYEQYF
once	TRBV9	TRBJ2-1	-	TGTGCCAGCAGCGGGGGGACGGAGAGCTCCTACAATGAGCAGTTCTTC	CASSGGTESSYNEQFF
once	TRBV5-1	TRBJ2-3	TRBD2	TGCGCCAGCAGCTCGGGACTAGCGGGAGGGCCTACAGATACGCAGTATTTT	CASSSGLAGGPTDTQYF
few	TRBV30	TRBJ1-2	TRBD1	TGTGCCTGGAGTAACGGCGTCAGGGGGCCGCGCGGCTACACCTTC	CAWSNGVRGPRGYTF
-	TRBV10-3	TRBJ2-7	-	TGTGCCATCAGTGAGGCGTACGAGCAGTACTTC	CAISEAYEQYF
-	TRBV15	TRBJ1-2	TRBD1	TGTGCCACCAGCAGAGATGAGGGGGCGGCCGGCTACACCTTC	CATSRDEGAAGYTF
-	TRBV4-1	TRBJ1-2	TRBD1	TGCGCCAGCAGCCAACCGCCACGGGGACAGGGGCCTGGGGGCTACACCTTC	CASSQPPRGQGPGGYTF
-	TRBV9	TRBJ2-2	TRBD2	TGTGCCACCAACCGGGAGGCGAACACCGGGGAGCTGTTTTTT	CATNREANTGELFF
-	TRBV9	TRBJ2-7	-	TGTGCCAGCAGCTCACTAATGGACACCAGCGGCTACGAGCAGTACTTC	CASSSLMDTSGYEQYF